Described below is a single T cell receptor beta chain sequence and its context. Antigen: not known. V lost 0 bases, J lost 7 bases, and 11 bases lay in between. The germline CDR1 and CDR2 sequences are SGDLS and YYNGEE. The CDR3 consists of 14 residues. This entry comes from a study of blood T cells in healthy people across ages. Next came a second PCR, run for about 7 to 12 cycles, which used a sample-barcoded 5' primer along with a J-beta primer mix. TCRdb called the 5' RACE reads again in MiXCR, with one record for every CDR3 protein. In the table there are around 1.5 million distinct CDR3 sequences, around 36% of which are singletons. Overall study results and limits: Diversity was higher, and naive CD4+ cells more numerous, in long-lived donors than in aged donors.

J is TRBJ2-1 and V is TRBV9; D is unresolved. The sequenced sample was blood. The source is a woman younger than 45 in good health. This CDR3 reads CASSVVTELNEQFF. The CDR3 DNA reads as TGTGCCAGCAGCGTAGTAACGGAATTGAATGAGCAGTTCTTC. Combining the CDR3 with reference TRBV9 and TRBJ2-1 gives the whole variable domain DSGVTQTPKHLITATGQRVTLRCSPRSGDLSVYWYQQSLDQGLQFLIQYYNGEERAKGNILERFSAQQFPDLHSELNLSSLELGDSALYFCASSVVTELNEQFFGPGTRLTVL.